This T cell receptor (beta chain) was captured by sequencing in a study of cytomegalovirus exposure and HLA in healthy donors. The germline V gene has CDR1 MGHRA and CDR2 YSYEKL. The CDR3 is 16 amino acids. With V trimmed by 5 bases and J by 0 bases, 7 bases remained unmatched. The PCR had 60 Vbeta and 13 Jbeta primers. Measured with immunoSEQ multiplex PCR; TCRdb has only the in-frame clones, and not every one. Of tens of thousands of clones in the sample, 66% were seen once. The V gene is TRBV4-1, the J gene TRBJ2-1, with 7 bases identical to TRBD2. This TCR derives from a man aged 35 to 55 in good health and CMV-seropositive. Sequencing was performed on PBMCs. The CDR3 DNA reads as TGCGCCAGCAGCTACCAAGCGGGGAACTCCTACAATGAGCAGTTCTTC. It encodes CASSYQAGNSYNEQFF.